This paragraph covers one T cell receptor beta chain sequence. From germline, CDR1 is GTSNPN and CDR2 SVGIG (reference sequence). Trimming removed 5 bases from V and 5 bases from J, with 21 bases in between. This CDR3 contains 15 residues. This record belongs to a study of cytomegalovirus exposure and HLA in healthy donors. Primers for the PCR totalled 60 Vbeta and 13 Jbeta. Here immunoSEQ multiplex PCR was the method, and the copy in TCRdb shows in-frame clones only, minus some. The top ten hold over 9.5% of the sample, which has approximately 38,000 clones, 82% seen once. The V gene is TRBV30, the J gene TRBJ2-5, with a weak D call TRBD1 (6 bases). Sample: PBMCs. This clonotype was sampled from a woman younger than 35 in good health and CMV-seropositive. CDR3 nucleotides: TGTGCCTGGGGGCAACTACAGGGTATAGGGGAGACCCAGTACTTC. This gives the protein CAWGQLQGIGETQYF. Drawing the rest from reference TRBV30 and TRBJ2-5, the complete variable domain is SQTIHQWPATLVQPVGSPLSLECTVEGTSNPNLYWYRQAAGRGLQLLFYSVGIGQISSEVPQNLSASRPQDRQFILSSKKLLLSDSGFYLCAWGQLQGIGETQYFGPGTRLLVL.